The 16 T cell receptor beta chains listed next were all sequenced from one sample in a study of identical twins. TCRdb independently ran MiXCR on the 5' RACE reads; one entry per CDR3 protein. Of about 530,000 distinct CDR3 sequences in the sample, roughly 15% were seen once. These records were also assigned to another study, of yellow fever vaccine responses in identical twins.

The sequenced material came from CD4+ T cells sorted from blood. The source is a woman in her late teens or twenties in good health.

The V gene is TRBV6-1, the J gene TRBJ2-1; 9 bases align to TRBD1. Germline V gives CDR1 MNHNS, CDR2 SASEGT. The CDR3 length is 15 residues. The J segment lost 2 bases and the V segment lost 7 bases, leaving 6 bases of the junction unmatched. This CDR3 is CASKTGGFPYNEQFF. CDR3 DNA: TGTGCCAGCAAAACAGGGGGCTTTCCCTACAATGAGCAGTTCTTC.

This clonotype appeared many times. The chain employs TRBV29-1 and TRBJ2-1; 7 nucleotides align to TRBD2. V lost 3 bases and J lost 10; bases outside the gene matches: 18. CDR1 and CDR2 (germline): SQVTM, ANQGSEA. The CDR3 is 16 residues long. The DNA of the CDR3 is TGCAGCGTTGAGCCGCGAGGGGAGGGATCTACTACGGAGCAGTTCTTC. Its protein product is CSVEPRGEGSTTEQFF.

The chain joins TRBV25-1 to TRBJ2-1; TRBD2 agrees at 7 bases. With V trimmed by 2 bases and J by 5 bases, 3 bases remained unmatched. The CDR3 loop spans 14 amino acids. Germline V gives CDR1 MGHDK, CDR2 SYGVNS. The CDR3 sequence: CASSEGGVHNEQFF. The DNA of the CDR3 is TGTGCCAGCAGTGAAGGGGGGGTTCACAATGAGCAGTTCTTC.

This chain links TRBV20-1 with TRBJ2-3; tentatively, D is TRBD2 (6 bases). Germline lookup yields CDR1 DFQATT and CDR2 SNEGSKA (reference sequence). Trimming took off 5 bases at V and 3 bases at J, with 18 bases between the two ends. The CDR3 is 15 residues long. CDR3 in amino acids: CSAARGVSVTDTQYF. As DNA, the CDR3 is TGCAGTGCTGCGCGCGGGGTTTCGGTGACAGATACGCAGTATTTT.

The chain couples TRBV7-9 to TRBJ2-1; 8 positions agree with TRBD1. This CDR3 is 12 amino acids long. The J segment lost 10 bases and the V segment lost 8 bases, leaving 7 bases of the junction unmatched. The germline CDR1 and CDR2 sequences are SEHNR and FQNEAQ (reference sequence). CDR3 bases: TGTGCCAGCGGCAGGGGGCTTGGGGAGCAGTTCTTC. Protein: CASGRGLGEQFF.

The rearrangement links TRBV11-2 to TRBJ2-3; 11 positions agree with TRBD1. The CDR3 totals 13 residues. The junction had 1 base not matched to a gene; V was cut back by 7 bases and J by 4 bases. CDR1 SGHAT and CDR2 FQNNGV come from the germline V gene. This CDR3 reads CASKGQGADTQYF. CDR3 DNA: TGTGCCAGCAAGGGACAGGGGGCAGATACGCAGTATTTT.

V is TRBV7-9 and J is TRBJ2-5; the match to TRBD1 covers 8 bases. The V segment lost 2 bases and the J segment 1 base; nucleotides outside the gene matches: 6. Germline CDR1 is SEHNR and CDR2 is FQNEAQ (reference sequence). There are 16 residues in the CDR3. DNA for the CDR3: TGTGCCAGCAGCTTAATACCCGGGACAGGCCAAGAGACCCAGTACTTC. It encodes CASSLIPGTGQETQYF.

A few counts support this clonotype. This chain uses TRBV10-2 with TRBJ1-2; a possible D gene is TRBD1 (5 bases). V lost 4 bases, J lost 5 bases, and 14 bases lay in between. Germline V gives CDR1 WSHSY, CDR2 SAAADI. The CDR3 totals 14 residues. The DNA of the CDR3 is TGCGCCAGCAGTGCAGTGGAGTGGGGGTATGGCTACACCTTC. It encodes CASSAVEWGYGYTF.

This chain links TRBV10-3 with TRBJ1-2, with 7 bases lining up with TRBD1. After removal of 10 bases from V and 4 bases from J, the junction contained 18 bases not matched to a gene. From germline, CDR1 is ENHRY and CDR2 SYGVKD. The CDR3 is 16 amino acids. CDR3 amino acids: CATSGTDLSVSYGYTF. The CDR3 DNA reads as TGTGCCACGAGTGGGACAGACTTATCTGTTAGCTATGGCTACACCTTC.

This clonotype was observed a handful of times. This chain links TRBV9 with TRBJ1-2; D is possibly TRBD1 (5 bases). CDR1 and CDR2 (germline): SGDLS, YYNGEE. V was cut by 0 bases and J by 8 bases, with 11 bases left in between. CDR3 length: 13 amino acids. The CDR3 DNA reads TGTGCCAGCAGCGTAGACGGGGCCGGAGGCTACACCTTC. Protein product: CASSVDGAGGYTF.

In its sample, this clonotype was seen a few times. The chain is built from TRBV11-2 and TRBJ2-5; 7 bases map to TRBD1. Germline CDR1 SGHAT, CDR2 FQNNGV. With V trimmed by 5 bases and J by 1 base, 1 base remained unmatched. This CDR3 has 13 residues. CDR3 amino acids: CASSKGAQETQYF. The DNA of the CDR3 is TGTGCCAGCAGCAAGGGGGCCCAAGAGACCCAGTACTTC.

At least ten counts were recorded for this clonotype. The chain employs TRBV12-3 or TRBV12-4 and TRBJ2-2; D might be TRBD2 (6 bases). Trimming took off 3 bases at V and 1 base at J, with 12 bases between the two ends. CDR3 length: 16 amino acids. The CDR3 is CASSFSGDWNTGELFF. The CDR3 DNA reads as TGTGCCAGCAGTTTTTCTGGGGACTGGAACACCGGGGAGCTGTTTTTT.

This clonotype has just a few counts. Here the CDR3 reads CASSPRGASSSYNEQFF. Written as DNA, the CDR3 is TGTGCCAGCAGTCCGCGAGGGGCCTCCAGCTCCTACAATGAGCAGTTCTTC. V gene TRBV6-1 combines with J gene TRBJ2-1, with D possibly being TRBD1 or TRBD2 (5 bases each). The CDR3 contains 17 residues. Trimming cost V 5 bases and J 0 bases, with 17 bases left between them. CDR1 and CDR2 (germline): MNHNS, SASEGT.

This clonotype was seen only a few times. The CDR3 sequence is CASTGGVAGVTDTQYF. DNA for the CDR3: TGTGCCAGCACCGGAGGGGTAGCGGGAGTGACAGATACGCAGTATTTT. V gene TRBV7-8 combines with J gene TRBJ2-3; TRBD2 matches at 9 bases. V shed 7 bases, J shed 3 bases, and the junction held 11 bases outside the gene matches. Per the germline V gene, CDR1 is SGHVS and CDR2 is FQNEAQ. CDR3 size: 16 residues.

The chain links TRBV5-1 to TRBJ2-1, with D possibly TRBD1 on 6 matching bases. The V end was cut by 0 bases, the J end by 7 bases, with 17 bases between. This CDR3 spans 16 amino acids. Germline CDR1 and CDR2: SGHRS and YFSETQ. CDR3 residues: CASSLAEEFQGNEQFF. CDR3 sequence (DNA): TGCGCCAGCAGCTTGGCCGAGGAGTTTCAGGGGAATGAGCAGTTCTTC.

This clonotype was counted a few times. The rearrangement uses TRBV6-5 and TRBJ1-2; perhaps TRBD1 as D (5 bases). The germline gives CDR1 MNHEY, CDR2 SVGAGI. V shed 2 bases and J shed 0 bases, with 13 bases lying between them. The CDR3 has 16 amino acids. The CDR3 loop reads CASSYMGPLTNYGYTF. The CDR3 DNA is TGTGCCAGCAGTTACATGGGACCGCTAACTAACTATGGCTACACCTTC.